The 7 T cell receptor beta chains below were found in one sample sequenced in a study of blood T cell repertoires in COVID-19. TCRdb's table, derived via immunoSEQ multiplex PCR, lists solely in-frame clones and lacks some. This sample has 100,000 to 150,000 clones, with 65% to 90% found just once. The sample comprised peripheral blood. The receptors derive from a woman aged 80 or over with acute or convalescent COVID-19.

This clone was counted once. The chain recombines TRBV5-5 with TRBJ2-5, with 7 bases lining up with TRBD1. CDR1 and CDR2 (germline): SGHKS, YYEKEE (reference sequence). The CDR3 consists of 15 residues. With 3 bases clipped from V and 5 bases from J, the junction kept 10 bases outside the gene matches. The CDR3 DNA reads TGTGCCAGCAGCTGGACAGGCCAGCACGGGGAGACCCAGTACTTC. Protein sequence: CASSWTGQHGETQYF.

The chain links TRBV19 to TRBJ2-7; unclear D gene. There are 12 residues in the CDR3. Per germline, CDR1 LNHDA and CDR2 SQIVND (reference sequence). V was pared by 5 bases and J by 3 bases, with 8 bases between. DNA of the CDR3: TGTGCCAGTAGTCCGAGCCTCTACGAGCAGTACGTC. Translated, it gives CASSPSLYEQYV.

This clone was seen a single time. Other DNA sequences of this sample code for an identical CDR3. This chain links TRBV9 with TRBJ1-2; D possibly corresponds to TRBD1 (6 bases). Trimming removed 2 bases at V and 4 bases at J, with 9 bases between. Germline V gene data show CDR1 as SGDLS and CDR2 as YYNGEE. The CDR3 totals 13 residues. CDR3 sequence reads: CASSVQGSYGYTF. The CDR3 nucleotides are TGTGCCAGCAGCGTCCAGGGGAGCTATGGCTACACCTTC.

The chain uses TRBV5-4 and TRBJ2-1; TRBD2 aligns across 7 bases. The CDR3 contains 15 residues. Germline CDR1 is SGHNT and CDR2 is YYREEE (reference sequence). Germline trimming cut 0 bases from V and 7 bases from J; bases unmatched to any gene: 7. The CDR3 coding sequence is TGTGCCAGCAGCTTGGGGGCGGGGGTTGAAAATGAGCAGTTCTTC. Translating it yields CASSLGAGVENEQFF. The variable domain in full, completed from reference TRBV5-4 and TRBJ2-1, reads ETGVTQSPTHLIKTRGQQVTLRCSSQSGHNTVSWYQQALGQGPQFIFQYYREEENGRGNFPPRFSGLQFPNYSSELNVNALELDDSALYLCASSLGAGVENEQFFGPGTRLTVL.

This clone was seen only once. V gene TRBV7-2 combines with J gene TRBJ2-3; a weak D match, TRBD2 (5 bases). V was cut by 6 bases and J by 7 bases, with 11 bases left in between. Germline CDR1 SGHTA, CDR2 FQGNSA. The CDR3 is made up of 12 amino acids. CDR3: CASRLTRNTQYF. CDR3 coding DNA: TGTGCCAGCAGACTTACTAGGAATACGCAGTATTTT.

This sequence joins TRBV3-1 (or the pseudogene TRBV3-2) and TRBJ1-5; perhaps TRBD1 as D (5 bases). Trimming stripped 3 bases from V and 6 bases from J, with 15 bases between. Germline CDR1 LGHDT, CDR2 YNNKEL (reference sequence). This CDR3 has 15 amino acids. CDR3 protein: CASSHSGGKAQPQHF. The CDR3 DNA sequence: TGTGCCAGCAGCCATTCCGGGGGGAAGGCTCAGCCCCAGCATTTT.

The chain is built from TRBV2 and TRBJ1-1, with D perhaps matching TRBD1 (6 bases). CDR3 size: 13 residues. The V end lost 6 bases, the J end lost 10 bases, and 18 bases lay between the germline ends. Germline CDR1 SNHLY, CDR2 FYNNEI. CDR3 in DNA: TGTGCCAGCAGCCAGACAGGCGCGCTGGGAGCTTTCTTT. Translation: CASSQTGALGAFF.